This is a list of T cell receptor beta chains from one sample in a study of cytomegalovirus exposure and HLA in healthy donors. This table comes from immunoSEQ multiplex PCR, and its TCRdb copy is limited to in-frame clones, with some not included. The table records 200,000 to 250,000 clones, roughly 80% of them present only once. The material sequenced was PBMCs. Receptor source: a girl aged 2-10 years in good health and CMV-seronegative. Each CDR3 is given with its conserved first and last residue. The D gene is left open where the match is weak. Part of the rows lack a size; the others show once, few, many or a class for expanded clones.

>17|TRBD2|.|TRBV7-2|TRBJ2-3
CASSFSILAGGLDTQYF
TGTGCCAGCAGCTTTTCAATTCTAGCGGGGGGGTTAGATACGCAGTATTTT
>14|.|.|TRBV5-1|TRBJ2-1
CASSLTGRNNEQFF
TGCGCCAGCAGCTTGACGGGGAGGAACAATGAGCAGTTCTTC
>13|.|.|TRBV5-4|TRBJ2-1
CASSTASYNEQFF
TGTGCCAGCAGTACAGCATCCTACAATGAGCAGTTCTTC
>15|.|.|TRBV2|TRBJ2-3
CASSEGWPSLNTQYF
TGTGCCAGCAGTGAAGGTTGGCCCTCATTAAATACGCAGTATTTT
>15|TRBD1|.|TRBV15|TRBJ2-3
CATSRERTGGITQYF
TGTGCCACCAGCAGAGAACGGACAGGAGGTATTACGCAGTATTTT
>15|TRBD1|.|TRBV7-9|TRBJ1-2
CASSTDRGPNYGYTF
TGTGCCAGCAGCACGGACAGGGGTCCTAACTATGGCTACACCTTC
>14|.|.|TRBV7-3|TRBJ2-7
CASSPTDTSLKQYF
TGTGCCAGCAGCCCTACGGACACCTCATTGAAGCAGTACTTC
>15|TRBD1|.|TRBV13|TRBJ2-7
CASSPGTGGSYEQYF
TGTGCCAGCAGCCCCGGGACAGGGGGATCCTACGAGCAGTACTTC
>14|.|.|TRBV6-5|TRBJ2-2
CASGKQGLGGELFF
TGTGCCAGCGGTAAACAGGGTTTAGGCGGGGAGCTGTTTTTT
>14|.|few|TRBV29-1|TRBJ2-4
CSVGEGLAKNIQYF
TGCAGCGTTGGAGAGGGCCTAGCCAAAAACATTCAGTACTTC
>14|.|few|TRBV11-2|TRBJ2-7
CASSKGQRVYEQYF
TGTGCCAGCAGCAAGGGACAGCGGGTCTACGAGCAGTACTTC
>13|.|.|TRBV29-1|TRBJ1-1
CSVRRGQGTEAFF
TGCAGCGTTCGGCGGGGGCAGGGAACTGAAGCTTTCTTT
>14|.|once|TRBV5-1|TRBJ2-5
CASSFWPAQETQYF
TGCGCCAGCAGCTTTTGGCCAGCGCAAGAGACCCAGTACTTC
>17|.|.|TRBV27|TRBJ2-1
CASAAISHRTAYNEQFF
TGTGCCAGCGCAGCGATTAGCCACCGGACTGCCTACAATGAGCAGTTCTTC
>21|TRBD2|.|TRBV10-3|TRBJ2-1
CAISLSGTSGGARSSYNEQFF
TGTGCCATCAGTCTGAGCGGGACTAGCGGGGGGGCAAGAAGCTCCTACAATGAGCAGTTCTTC
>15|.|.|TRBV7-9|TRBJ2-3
CASSFITGGVDTQYF
TGTGCCAGCAGCTTCATAACTGGAGGGGTTGATACGCAGTATTTT
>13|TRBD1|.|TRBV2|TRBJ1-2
CASSATGVVGYTF
TGTGCCAGCAGCGCCACAGGGGTAGTAGGCTACACCTTC
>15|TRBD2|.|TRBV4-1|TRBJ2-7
CASSQDGGTSYEQYF
TGCGCCAGCAGCCAAGACGGGGGGACCTCCTACGAGCAGTACTTC
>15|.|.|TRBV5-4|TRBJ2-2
CASSLLQESTGELFF
TGTGCCAGCAGCTTGTTACAGGAAAGCACCGGGGAGCTGTTTTTT
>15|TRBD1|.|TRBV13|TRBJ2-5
CASSSLGTEKETQYF
TGTGCCAGCAGCTCCCTGGGGACAGAAAAAGAGACCCAGTACTTC
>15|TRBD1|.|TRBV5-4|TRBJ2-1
CASSSPGQGSDEQFF
TGTGCCAGCAGCTCCCCAGGACAGGGGAGCGATGAGCAGTTCTTC
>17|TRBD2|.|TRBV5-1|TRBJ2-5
CASSLERTSGYQETQYF
TGCGCCAGCAGCTTGGAAAGGACTAGCGGTTACCAAGAGACCCAGTACTTC
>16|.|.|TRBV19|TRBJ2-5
CASSSQVGFDQETQYF
TGTGCCAGTAGTTCCCAGGTGGGCTTCGACCAAGAGACCCAGTACTTC
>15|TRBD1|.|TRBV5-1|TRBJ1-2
CASSQNRGGTYGYTF
TGCGCCAGCAGCCAAAACAGGGGGGGTACCTATGGCTACACCTTC
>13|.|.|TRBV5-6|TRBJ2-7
CASTSSFSYEQYF
TGTGCCAGCACCTCGTCTTTCTCCTACGAGCAGTACTTC
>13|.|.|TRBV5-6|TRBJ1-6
CASSPSIGSPLHF
TGTGCCAGCAGCCCGTCCATCGGGTCACCCCTCCACTTT
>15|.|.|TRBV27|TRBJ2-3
CASSYISTATDTQYF
TGTGCCAGCAGTTATATCTCTACCGCCACAGATACGCAGTATTTT
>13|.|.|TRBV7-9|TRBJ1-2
CASSLMSGDGYTF
TGTGCCAGCAGCTTAATGTCAGGGGATGGCTACACCTTC
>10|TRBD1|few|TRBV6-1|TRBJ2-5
CASRYRGPHF
TGTGCCAGCAGATACAGGGGGCCGCACTTC
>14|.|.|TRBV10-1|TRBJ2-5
CASSESRGQETQYF
TGCGCCAGCAGTGAGTCCAGGGGCCAAGAGACCCAGTACTTC
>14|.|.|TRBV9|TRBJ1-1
CASSAGEMNTEAFF
TGTGCCAGCAGCGCGGGGGAAATGAACACTGAAGCTTTCTTT
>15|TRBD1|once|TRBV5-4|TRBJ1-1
CASSPRDRGGTEAFF
TGTGCCAGCAGCCCCCGGGACAGGGGAGGCACTGAAGCTTTCTTT
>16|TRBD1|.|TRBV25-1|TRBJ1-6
CASSHWDSKGNSPLHF
TGTGCCAGCAGTCACTGGGACAGCAAGGGGAATTCACCCCTCCACTTT
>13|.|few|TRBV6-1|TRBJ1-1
CASRTATGWVAFF
TGTGCCAGCAGGACCGCCACGGGATGGGTTGCTTTCTTT
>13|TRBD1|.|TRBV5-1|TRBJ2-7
CASRRTGDYEQYF
TGCGCCAGCAGAAGGACAGGGGACTACGAGCAGTACTTC
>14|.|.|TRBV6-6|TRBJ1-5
CAAMRGRSNQPQHF
TGTGCCGCTATGCGAGGGAGAAGCAATCAGCCCCAGCATTTT
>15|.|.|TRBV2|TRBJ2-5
CASSTGPQGQETQYF
TGTGCCAGCAGTACCGGGCCCCAGGGCCAAGAGACCCAGTACTTC
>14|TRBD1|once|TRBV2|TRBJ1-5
CASSTGGGKQPQHF
TGTGCCAGCAGTACAGGGGGCGGGAAACAGCCCCAGCATTTT
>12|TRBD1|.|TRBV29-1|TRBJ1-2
CSVASGGYGYTF
TGCAGCGTTGCCTCAGGGGGCTATGGCTACACCTTC
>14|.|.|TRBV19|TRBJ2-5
CASSQNTGLETQYF
TGTGCCAGTAGTCAAAATACAGGGCTAGAGACCCAGTACTTC
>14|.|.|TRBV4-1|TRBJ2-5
CASSQGGGQETQYF
TGCGCCAGCAGCCAAGGAGGCGGACAAGAGACCCAGTACTTC
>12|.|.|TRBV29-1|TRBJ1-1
CSVETPNTEAFF
TGCAGCGTTGAAACACCCAACACTGAAGCTTTCTTT